This T cell receptor (beta chain) was obtained from a study of post-analysis software for immune sequencing data. As for the study in general: Relapsing-remitting, secondary progressive and progressive-relapsing courses of multiple sclerosis were included. General study findings and limits: In multiple sclerosis, normalized Chao1 diversity was significantly below that of controls. Patients used several TRBV segments, including TRBV5-6, TRBV5-1 and TRBV20-1, more often than controls. F measure showed strong co-clustering of same-batch samples.

Trimming removed 4 bases at V and 0 bases at J, with 9 bases between. CDR3 length equals 15 residues. From germline, CDR1 is MGHRA and CDR2 YSYEKL. Prepared TCR beta cDNA libraries contained unique molecular identifiers. Each batch of about 0.85 to 10 million T cells produced hundreds of thousands of cDNA molecules. Using its own MiXCR run on the PCR reads, TCRdb lists one record per CDR3 protein. The repertoire holds roughly 200,000 distinct CDR3 sequences, 29% seen once, with 3% to 4% in the top ten. This clonotype was counted many times. Antigen unknown. The sample taken for sequencing was blood. The rearrangement joins TRBV4-1 to TRBJ1-4, with a weak D call TRBD1 (5 bases). The TCR originated in a girl under 18 with multiple sclerosis. CDR3 DNA: TGCGCCAGCAGCCTGCCAGGGTCAACTAATGAAAAACTGTTTTTT. Protein: CASSLPGSTNEKLFF.